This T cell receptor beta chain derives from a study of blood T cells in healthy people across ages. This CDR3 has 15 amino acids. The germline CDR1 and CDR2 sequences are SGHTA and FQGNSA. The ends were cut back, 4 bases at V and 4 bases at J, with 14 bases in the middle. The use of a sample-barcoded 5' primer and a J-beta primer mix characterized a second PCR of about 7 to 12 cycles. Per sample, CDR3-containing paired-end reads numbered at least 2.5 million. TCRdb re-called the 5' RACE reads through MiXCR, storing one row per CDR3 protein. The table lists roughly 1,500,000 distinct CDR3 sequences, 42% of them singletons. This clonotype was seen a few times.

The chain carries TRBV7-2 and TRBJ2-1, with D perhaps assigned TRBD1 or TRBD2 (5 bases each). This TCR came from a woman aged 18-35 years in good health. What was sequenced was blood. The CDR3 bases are TGTGCCAGCAGCTCGAGGGGTAATCAGTACAATGAGCAGTTCTTC. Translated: CASSSRGNQYNEQFF.